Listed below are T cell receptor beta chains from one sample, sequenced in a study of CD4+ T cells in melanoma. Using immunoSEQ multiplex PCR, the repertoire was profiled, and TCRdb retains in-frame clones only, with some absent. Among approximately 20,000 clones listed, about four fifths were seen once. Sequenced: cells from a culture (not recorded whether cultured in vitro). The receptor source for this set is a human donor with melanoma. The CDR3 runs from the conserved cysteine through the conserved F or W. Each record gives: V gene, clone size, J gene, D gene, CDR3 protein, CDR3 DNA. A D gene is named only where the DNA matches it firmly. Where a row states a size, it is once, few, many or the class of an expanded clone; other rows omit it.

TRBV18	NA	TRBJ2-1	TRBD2	CASSPTSGGVREQFF	TGTGCCAGCTCACCGACTAGCGGGGGTGTGCGTGAGCAGTTCTTC
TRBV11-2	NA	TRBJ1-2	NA	CASRQRRVGNGYTF	TGTGCCAGCAGACAGAGACGGGTCGGGAATGGCTACACCTTC
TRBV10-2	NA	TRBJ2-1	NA	CASSRGVGNEQFF	TGCGCCAGCAGCCGGGGTGTAGGGAATGAGCAGTTCTTC
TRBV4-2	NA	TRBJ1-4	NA	CASSQDSTLAGEKLFF	TGTGCCAGCAGCCAAGATTCGACTCTAGCTGGTGAAAAACTGTTTTTT
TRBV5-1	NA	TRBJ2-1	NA	CASSPGAGSIGNEQFF	TGCGCCAGCAGCCCTGGGGCGGGGTCAATAGGCAATGAGCAGTTCTTC
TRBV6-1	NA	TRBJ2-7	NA	CASIRQADTYEQYF	TGTGCCAGCATCAGACAAGCGGATACTTACGAGCAGTACTTC
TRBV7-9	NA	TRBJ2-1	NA	CASSLGDYAPRQFF	TGTGCCAGCAGCTTAGGGGATTACGCCCCCCGGCAGTTCTTC
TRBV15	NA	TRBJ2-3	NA	CATSRNRAGITDTQYF	TGTGCCACCAGCCGAAACCGGGCGGGGATAACAGATACGCAGTATTTT
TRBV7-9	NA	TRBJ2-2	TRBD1	CASSSTGAGELFF	TGTGCCAGCAGTTCAACAGGGGCCGGGGAGCTGTTTTTT
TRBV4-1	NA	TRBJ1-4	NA	CASSQGAGNEKLFF	TGCGCCAGCAGCCAAGGAGCAGGGAATGAAAAACTGTTTTTT
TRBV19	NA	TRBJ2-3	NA	CASGGASTITDTQYF	TGTGCCAGTGGGGGGGCCTCGACTATCACAGATACGCAGTATTTT
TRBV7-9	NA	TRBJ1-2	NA	CASSFGVSGTANYGYTF	TGTGCCAGCAGCTTCGGAGTATCCGGGACCGCTAACTATGGCTACACCTTC
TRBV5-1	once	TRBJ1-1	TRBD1	CASSRRQGEGEAFF	TGCGCCAGCAGCAGGAGACAGGGTGAAGGCGAAGCTTTCTTT
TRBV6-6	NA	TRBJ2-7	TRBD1	CASSSTGQGKSYEQYF	TGTGCCAGCAGTTCCACGGGACAGGGGAAATCCTACGAGCAGTACTTC
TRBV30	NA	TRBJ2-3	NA	CAWTKGLRDTQYF	TGTGCCTGGACCAAAGGCCTGAGAGATACGCAGTATTTT
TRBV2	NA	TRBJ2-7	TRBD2	CASSEAPIWGGAAYEQYF	TGTGCCAGCAGTGAAGCGCCGATCTGGGGGGGAGCGGCCTACGAGCAGTACTTC
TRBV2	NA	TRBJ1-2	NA	CASSERVAGSGGYTF	TGTGCCAGCAGTGAAAGGGTCGCGGGCTCAGGGGGCTACACCTTC
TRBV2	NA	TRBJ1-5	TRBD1	CASQLQGIGNQPQHF	TGTGCAAGCCAGCTACAGGGGATAGGCAATCAGCCCCAGCATTTT
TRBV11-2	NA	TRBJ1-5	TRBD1	CASSTGQHQPQHF	TGTGCCAGCAGCACGGGACAGCATCAGCCCCAGCATTTT
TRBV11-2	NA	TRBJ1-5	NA	CASSFERGRGTQPQHF	TGTGCCAGCAGCTTCGAGAGAGGGCGGGGGACTCAGCCCCAGCATTTT
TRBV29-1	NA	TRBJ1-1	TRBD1	CSVDRGGTEAFF	TGCAGCGTTGACAGGGGGGGGACTGAAGCTTTCTTT
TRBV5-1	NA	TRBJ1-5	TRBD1	CASSPGQGQGNQPQHF	TGCGCCAGCAGCCCTGGACAGGGGCAAGGCAATCAGCCCCAGCATTTT
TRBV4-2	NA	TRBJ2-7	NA	CASSQGDSSFGYEQYF	TGTGCCAGCAGCCAAGGGGACTCCTCTTTTGGGTACGAGCAGTACTTC
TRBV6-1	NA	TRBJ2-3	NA	CASRAGASTDTQYF	TGTGCCAGCAGGGCGGGGGCCAGCACAGATACGCAGTATTTT
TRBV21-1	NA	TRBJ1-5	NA	CASSTRDGNQPQHF	TGTGCCAGCAGCACTCGGGACGGCAATCAGCCCCAGCATTTT
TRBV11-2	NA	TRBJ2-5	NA	CASSLGLIRTEFQETQYF	TGTGCCAGCAGCTTGGGGCTCATTAGGACAGAGTTTCAAGAGACCCAGTACTTC